This T cell receptor (beta chain) was captured by sequencing in a study of blood T cell repertoires in COVID-19. Study overall: Acute-phase and convalescent COVID-19 samples originated in the United States, Italy and Spain. From T cells, B-cell-depleted T cells, or PBMCs came the material, which was cDNA or gDNA.

V dropped 9 bases and J dropped 3 bases, with 20 bases sitting between them. There are 15 residues in the CDR3. The germline V gene has CDR1 ENHRY and CDR2 SYGVKD. Original data processing: Reference gene primers were amplified, and this amplification served to estimate nucleated cell counts. The data were produced by immunoSEQ multiplex PCR, yet TCRdb's version contains in-frame clones alone and is incomplete. Clone size and the V and J calls come from that table; the DNA yielded D and trimming. The sample contains approximately 670,000 clones, about nine tenths of which appear only once. Sample: peripheral blood. The J gene is TRBJ1-2, the V gene TRBV10-3, with D maybe TRBD1 (5 bases). The sequence was collected from a woman younger than 30 with acute or convalescent COVID-19. The CDR3 nucleotides read TGTGCCATGCCGGGACTTCGAGATCGAGACTATGGCTACACCTTC. As protein: CAMPGLRDRDYGYTF.